The 8 T cell receptor beta chains below were found in one sample sequenced in a study of Ad26.COV2.S vaccination and SARS-CoV-2 variants. Sequenced by immunoSEQ multiplex PCR; TCRdb stores in-frame clones only, minus some. The repertoire holds about 680,000 clones, with roughly nine tenths as singletons. Sample treatment: around 19 received Ad26.COV2.S at low or high dose, single or two shots; roughly five received placebo; per-sample allocation not given. The investigators took samples on day 63 after the first vaccine or placebo injection. Sequencing was performed on peripheral blood, taken in a trial of Ad26.COV2.S vaccine versus placebo. These receptors all stem from a person between 18 and 59 years old who received the Ad26.COV2.S COVID-19 vaccine or a placebo.

This clone was seen once. The J gene is TRBJ1-2, the V gene TRBV12-3 or TRBV12-4; 7 nucleotides agree with TRBD1. J was trimmed by 7 bases and V by 5 bases; bases with no gene match: 4. There are 12 residues in the CDR3. For the CDR3, the DNA is TGTGCCAGCAGTGGTGACAGGGTTGGCTACACCTTC. This gives the protein CASSGDRVGYTF.

With respect to this clone: Other DNA sequences within the sample encode an identical CDR3. The genes are TRBV12-3 or TRBV12-4 and TRBJ1-5; D unresolved. CDR3 length: 12 amino acids. The germline V and J ends were trimmed by 6 bases and 0 bases, with 3 bases remaining between them. CDR3 bases: TGTGCCAGCAGATATAGCAATCAGCCCCAGCATTTT. It is translated as CASRYSNQPQHF.

The rearrangement uses TRBV10-1 and TRBJ2-2; no firm D call. Germline CDR1 WNHNN, CDR2 SYGVQD (reference sequence). The CDR3 has 16 amino acids. V was clipped by 5 bases and J by 4 bases, with 17 bases between them. CDR3 DNA: TGCGCCAGCAGTCCACGAACAATACAACCCACCGGGGAGCTGTTTTTT. Encoded protein: CASSPRTIQPTGELFF.

The gene calls are TRBV6-5 and TRBJ1-1; weak D call: TRBD1 (6 bases). Germline-derived CDR1 and CDR2 are MNHEY and SVGAGI. The CDR3 length is 15 residues. V shed 2 bases and J shed 4 bases, with 14 bases lying between them. The CDR3 spells CASSYVGGRGTEAFF. The CDR3 region has the DNA TGTGCCAGCAGTTACGTCGGGGGGCGAGGCACTGAAGCTTTCTTT.

The chain uses TRBV24-1 and TRBJ2-7, with 10 bases lining up with TRBD1. The CDR3 totals 15 residues. Trimming took 4 bases from V and 6 from J; bases not matched to a gene: 8. Germline assignment: CDR1 KGHDR and CDR2 SFDVKD. The CDR3 region is CATSDPRQGASEQYF. CDR3 DNA: TGTGCCACCAGTGACCCCCGACAGGGGGCGAGCGAGCAGTACTTC.

The chain uses TRBV5-6 and TRBJ2-2; 10 bases map to TRBD1. This CDR3 has 16 amino acids. V lost 1 base, J lost 8 bases, and 8 bases stayed unmatched. The V gene's germline CDR1 is SGHDT and CDR2 YYEEEE. CDR3 residues: CASSLLTGGARGELFF. For the CDR3, the DNA is TGTGCCAGCAGCTTGTTGACAGGGGGCGCCAGAGGGGAGCTGTTTTTT.

The CDR3 DNA reads as TGTGCCAGCAGGACCCCTGGGACTAGCGCCCTTTCTGGCACCGGGGAGCTGTTTTTT. This gives the protein CASRTPGTSALSGTGELFF. The chain recombines TRBV2 with TRBJ2-2, with 10 bases fitting TRBD2. The length of the CDR3 is 19 residues. Germline V lookup: CDR1 SNHLY, CDR2 FYNNEI. Germline trimming cut 6 bases from V and 4 bases from J; bases unmatched to any gene: 17.

CDR3 coding DNA: TGCGCCAGCAGCGCTGGGACAGTTGGAGACATTCAGTACTTC. This translates into CASSAGTVGDIQYF. The rearrangement links TRBV5-1 to TRBJ2-4, with 7 bases identical to TRBD1. Per germline, CDR1 SGHRS and CDR2 YFSETQ. J gave up 8 bases and V 4 bases, and 9 bases lay outside the gene matches. The CDR3 is made up of 14 amino acids.